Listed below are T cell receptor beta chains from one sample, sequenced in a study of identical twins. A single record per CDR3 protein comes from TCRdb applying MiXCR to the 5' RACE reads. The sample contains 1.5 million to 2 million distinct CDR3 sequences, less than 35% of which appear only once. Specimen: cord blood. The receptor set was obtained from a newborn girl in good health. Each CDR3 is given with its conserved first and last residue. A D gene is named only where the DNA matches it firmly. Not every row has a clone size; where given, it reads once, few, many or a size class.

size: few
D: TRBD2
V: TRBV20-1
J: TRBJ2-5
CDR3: CSARKGSGLDEQYF
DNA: TGCAGTGCTAGAAAAGGTAGCGGGCTCGATGAGCAGTACTTC

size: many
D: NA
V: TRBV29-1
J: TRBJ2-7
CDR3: CSVVADSYEQYF
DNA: TGCAGCGTTGTAGCGGACTCCTACGAGCAGTACTTC

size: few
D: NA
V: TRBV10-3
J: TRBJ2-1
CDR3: CAISEISSYNEQFF
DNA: TGTGCCATCAGTGAAATCAGCTCCTACAATGAGCAGTTCTTC

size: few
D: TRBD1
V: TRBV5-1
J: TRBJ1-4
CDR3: CASSLDRGLYEKLFF
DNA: TGCGCCAGCAGCCTCGACAGGGGGCTATATGAAAAACTGTTTTTT

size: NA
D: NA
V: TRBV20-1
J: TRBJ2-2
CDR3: CSASGTLIGELFF
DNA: TGCAGTGCTAGCGGGACCCTAATCGGGGAGCTGTTTTTT

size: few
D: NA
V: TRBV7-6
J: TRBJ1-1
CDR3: CASSPARGITEAFF
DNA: TGTGCCAGCAGCCCAGCGCGAGGAATCACTGAAGCTTTCTTT

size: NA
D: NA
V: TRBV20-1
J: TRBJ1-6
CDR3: CSVPGRSDSPLHF
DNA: TGCAGTGTTCCCGGCAGGAGCGATTCACCCCTCCACTTT

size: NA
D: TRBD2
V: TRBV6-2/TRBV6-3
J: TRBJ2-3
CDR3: CASTTGLAGHTDTQYF
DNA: TGTGCCAGCACCACGGGACTAGCGGGGCACACAGATACGCAGTATTTT

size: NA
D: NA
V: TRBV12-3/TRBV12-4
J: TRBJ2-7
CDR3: CASTPSGAGYEQYF
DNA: TGTGCCAGCACCCCTTCGGGGGCCGGCTACGAGCAGTACTTC

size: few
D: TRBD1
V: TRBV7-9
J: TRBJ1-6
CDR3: CASSLLGQGLNSPLHF
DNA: TGTGCCAGCAGCTTATTGGGACAGGGCCTGAATTCACCCCTCCACTTT

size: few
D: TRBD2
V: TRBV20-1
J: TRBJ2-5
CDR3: CSADLAGLETQYF
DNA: TGCAGTGCAGATCTAGCGGGGTTGGAGACCCAGTACTTC

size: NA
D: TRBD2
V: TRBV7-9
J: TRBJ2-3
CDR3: CASSLSRGRAGDTQYF
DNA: TGTGCCAGCAGCTTATCTCGCGGGAGGGCTGGAGATACGCAGTATTTT

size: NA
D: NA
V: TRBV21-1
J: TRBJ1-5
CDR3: CASSNGRTGGGRPQHF
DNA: TGTGCCAGCAGCAATGGTCGGACAGGGGGTGGTAGGCCCCAGCATTTT

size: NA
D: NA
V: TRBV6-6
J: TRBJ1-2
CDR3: CASGATNYGYTF
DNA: TGTGCCAGCGGGGCTACCAACTATGGCTACACCTTC

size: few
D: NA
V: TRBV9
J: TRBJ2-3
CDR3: CASSVGEKDTQYF
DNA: TGTGCCAGCAGCGTAGGGGAGAAAGATACGCAGTATTTT

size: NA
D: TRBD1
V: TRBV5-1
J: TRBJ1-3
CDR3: CASSLAADRVSGNTIYF
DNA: TGCGCCAGCAGCTTGGCCGCTGACAGGGTCTCTGGAAACACCATATATTTT

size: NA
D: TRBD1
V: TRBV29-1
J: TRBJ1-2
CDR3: CIGRGQGGYTF
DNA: TGCATCGGCAGGGGGCAAGGTGGCTACACCTTC

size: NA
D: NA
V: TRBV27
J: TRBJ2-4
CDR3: CASSLGGAPKNIQYF
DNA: TGTGCCAGCAGTTTGGGGGGGGCGCCCAAAAACATTCAGTACTTC

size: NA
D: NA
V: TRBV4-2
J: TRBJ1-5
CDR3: CASSLVGGVSDQPQHF
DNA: TGTGCCAGCAGCCTAGTGGGAGGGGTTAGCGATCAGCCCCAGCATTTT

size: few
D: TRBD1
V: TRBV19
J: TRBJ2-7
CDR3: CASSMTGGLEQYF
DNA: TGTGCCAGTAGTATGACAGGGGGCCTCGAGCAGTACTTC

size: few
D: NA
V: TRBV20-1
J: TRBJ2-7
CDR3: CSAAGPTKSSYEQYF
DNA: TGCAGTGCCGCCGGCCCCACCAAATCTTCCTACGAGCAGTACTTC

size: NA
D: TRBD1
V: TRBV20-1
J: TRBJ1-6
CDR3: CSALAGTANSPLHF
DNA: TGCAGTGCTCTCGCCGGGACAGCAAATTCACCCCTCCACTTT

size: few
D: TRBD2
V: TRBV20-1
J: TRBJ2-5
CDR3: CSARGTRIVETQYF
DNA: TGCAGTGCTAGAGGGACTAGAATCGTTGAGACCCAGTACTTC

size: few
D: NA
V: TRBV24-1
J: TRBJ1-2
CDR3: CATSETGSYGYTF
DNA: TGTGCCACCAGTGAAACAGGGAGCTATGGCTACACCTTC

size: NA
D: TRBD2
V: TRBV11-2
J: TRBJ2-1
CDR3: CASSLESSGGANEQFF
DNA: TGTGCCAGCAGCTTAGAGTCTAGCGGGGGGGCTAATGAGCAGTTCTTC

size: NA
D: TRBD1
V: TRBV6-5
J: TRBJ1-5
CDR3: CAGADRGAGNQPQHF
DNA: TGTGCCGGCGCTGACAGGGGAGCAGGCAATCAGCCCCAGCATTTT

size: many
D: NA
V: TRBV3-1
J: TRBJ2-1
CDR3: CASSQADSYNEQFF
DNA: TGTGCCAGCAGCCAAGCCGACTCCTACAATGAGCAGTTCTTC

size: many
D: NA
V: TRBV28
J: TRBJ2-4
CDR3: CASSLLESDIQYF
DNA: TGTGCCAGCAGCCTATTAGAGTCGGACATTCAGTACTTC

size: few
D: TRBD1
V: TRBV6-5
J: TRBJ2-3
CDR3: CASSYSPGGRDTQYF
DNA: TGTGCCAGCAGTTACTCGCCAGGGGGCAGAGATACGCAGTATTTT

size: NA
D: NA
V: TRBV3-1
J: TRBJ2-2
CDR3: CASSQQQYTGELFF
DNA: TGTGCCAGCAGCCAACAGCAGTACACCGGGGAGCTGTTTTTT

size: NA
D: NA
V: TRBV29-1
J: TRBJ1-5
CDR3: CSVGSQANQPQHF
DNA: TGCAGCGTAGGGTCCCAGGCTAATCAGCCCCAGCATTTT

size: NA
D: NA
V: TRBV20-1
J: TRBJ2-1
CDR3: CSARVGARSYNEQFF
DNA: TGCAGTGCTAGAGTGGGGGCTAGGTCCTACAATGAGCAGTTCTTC

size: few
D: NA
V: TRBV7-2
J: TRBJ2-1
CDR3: CASSLGGHYNEQFF
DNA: TGTGCCAGCAGCTTGGGGGGCCACTACAATGAGCAGTTCTTC

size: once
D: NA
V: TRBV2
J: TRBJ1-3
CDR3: CASRADSSGNTIYF
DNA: TGTGCCAGCAGGGCGGACAGCTCTGGAAACACCATATATTTT

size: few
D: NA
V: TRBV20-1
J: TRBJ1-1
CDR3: CSASAIYDTEAFF
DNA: TGCAGTGCTAGTGCTATCTACGACACTGAAGCTTTCTTT

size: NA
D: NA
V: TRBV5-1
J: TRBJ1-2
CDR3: CASSLWRYGGYTF
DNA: TGCGCCAGCAGCTTGTGGAGGTATGGTGGCTACACCTTC

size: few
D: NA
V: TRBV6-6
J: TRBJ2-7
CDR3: CASRPQRAYEQYF
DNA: TGTGCCAGCAGGCCTCAGAGGGCCTACGAGCAGTACTTC

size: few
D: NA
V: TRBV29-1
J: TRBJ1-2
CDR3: CSVARDTYGYTF
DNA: TGCAGCGTCGCCCGGGACACCTATGGCTACACCTTC

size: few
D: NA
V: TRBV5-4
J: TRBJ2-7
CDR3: CASRPRLNTNYEQYF
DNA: TGTGCCAGCAGGCCAAGACTCAACACTAATTACGAGCAGTACTTC